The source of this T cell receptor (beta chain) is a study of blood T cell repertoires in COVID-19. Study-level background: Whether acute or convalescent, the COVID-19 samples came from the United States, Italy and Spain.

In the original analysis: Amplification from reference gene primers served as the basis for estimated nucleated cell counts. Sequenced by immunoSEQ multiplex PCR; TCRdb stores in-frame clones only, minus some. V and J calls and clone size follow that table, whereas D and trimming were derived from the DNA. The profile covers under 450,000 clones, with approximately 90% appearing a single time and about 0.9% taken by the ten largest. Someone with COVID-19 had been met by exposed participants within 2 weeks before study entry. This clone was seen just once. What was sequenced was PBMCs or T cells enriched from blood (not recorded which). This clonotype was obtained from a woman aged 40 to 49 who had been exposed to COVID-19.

The CDR3 DNA follows: TGCAGCGTTCCAGGGTCTGGAAACACCATATATTTT. This sequence encodes CSVPGSGNTIYF. The chain employs TRBV29-1 and TRBJ1-3; possible D gene TRBD1, 5 bases. With 5 bases removed from V and 1 base from J, the gap between germline ends came to 6 bases. The CDR3 consists of 12 residues. CDR1 SQVTM and CDR2 ANQGSEA come from the germline V gene. The full variable domain, rest sourced from reference TRBV29-1 and TRBJ1-3, is SAVISQKPSRDICQRGTSLTIQCQVDSQVTMMFWYRQQPGQSLTLIATANQGSEATYESGFVIDKFPISRPNLTFSTLTVSNMSPEDSSIYLCSVPGSGNTIYFGEGSWLTVV.